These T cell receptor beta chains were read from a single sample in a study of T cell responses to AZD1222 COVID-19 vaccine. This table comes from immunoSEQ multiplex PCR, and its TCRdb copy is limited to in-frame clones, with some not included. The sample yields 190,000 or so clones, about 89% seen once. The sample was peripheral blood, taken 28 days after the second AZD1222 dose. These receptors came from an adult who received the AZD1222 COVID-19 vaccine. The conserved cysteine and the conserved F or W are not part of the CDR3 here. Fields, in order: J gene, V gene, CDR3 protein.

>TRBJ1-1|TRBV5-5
ASSQGDPEAF
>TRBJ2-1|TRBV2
ASSISSYNEQF
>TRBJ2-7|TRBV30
AWRPGLAVARYEQY
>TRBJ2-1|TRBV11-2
ASSLMSRTGLHNEQF
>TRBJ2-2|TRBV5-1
ASSLGGQGNTGELF
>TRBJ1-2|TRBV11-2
ASSLRGGEGYT
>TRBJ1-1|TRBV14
ASSQGFYTEAF
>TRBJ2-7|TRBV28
ASSLRTSGSYEQY
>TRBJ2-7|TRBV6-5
ASSKTSPYEQY
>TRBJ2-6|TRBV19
ASRDRGRSGANVLT
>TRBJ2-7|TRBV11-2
ASSTPRGERNEQY
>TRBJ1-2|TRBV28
ASSLDSGQASGYT
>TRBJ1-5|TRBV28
ASSLVGFQPQH
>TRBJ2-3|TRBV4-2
ASSQSRWADTQY